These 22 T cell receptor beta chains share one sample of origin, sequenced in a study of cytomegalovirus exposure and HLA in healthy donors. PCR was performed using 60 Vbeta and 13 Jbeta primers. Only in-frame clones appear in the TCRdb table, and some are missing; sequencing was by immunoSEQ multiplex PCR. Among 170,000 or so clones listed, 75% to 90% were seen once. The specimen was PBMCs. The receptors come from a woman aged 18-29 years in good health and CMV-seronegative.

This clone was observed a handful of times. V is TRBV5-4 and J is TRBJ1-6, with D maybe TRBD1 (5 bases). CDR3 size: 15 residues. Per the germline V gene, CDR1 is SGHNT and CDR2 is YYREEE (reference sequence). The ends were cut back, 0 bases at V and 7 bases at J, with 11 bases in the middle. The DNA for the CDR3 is TGTGCCAGCAGCTTGGAACCAGCAGGGAATTCACCCCTCCACTTT. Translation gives CASSLEPAGNSPLHF.

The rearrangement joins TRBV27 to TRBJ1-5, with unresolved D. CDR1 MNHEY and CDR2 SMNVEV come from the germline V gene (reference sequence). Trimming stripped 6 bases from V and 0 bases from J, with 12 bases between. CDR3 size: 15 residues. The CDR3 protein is CASSVYPLSNQPQHF. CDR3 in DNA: TGTGCCAGCAGCGTTTATCCCCTTAGCAATCAGCCCCAGCATTTT.

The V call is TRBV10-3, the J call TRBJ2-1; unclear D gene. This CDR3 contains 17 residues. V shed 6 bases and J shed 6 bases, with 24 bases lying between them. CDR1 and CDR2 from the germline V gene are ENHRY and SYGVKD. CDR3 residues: CAISALGSLTPSNEQFF. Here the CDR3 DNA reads TGTGCCATCAGCGCCTTGGGCAGCTTAACCCCCTCCAATGAGCAGTTCTTC.

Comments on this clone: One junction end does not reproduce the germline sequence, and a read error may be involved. The CDR3 is CASSTDRKETQYF. CDR3 nucleotides: TGTGCTAGCAGCACCGACAGAAAAGAGACCCAGTACTTC. The chain employs TRBV7-7 and TRBJ2-5; maybe TRBD1 (5 bases). From germline, CDR1 is SSHAT and CDR2 FNYEAQ (reference sequence). This CDR3 contains 13 residues.

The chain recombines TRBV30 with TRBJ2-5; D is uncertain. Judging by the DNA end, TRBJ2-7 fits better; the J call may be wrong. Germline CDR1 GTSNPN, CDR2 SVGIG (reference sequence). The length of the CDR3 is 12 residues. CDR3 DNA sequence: TGTGCCTGGTCCCCGAGCTCCTACGAGCAGTACTTC. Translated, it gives CAWSPSSYEQYF.

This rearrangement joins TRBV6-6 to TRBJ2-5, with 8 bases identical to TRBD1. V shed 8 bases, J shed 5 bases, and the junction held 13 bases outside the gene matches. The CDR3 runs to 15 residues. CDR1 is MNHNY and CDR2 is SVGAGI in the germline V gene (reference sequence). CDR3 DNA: TGTGCCAGCGGGGACCACAGGGGGAGTGGGGAGACCCAGTACTTC. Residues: CASGDHRGSGETQYF.

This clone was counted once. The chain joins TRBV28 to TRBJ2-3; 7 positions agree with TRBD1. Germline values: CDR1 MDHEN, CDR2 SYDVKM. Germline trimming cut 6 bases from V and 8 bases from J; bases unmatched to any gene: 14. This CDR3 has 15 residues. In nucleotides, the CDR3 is TGTGCCAGCAGACCGGGACAGATACGACAAAGTACGCAGTATTTT. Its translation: CASRPGQIRQSTQYF.

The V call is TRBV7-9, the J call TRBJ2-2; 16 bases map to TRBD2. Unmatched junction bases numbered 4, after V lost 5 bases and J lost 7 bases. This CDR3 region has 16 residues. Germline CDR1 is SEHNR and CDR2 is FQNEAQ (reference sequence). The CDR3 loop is CASSTGLAGGRGELFF. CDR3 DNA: TGTGCCAGCAGCACGGGACTAGCGGGAGGGCGCGGGGAGCTGTTTTTT.

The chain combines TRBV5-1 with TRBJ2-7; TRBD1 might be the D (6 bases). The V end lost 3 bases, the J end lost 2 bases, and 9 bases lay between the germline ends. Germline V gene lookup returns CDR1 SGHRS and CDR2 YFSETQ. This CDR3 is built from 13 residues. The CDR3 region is CASSYTGPYEQYF. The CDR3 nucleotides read TGCGCCAGCAGCTATACAGGGCCCTACGAGCAGTACTTC.

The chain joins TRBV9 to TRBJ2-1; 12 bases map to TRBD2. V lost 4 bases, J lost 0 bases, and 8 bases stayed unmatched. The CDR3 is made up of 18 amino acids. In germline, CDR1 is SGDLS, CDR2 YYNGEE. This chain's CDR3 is CASSWTSGTPSSYNEQFF. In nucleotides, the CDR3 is TGTGCCAGCAGCTGGACTAGCGGGACCCCCTCCTCCTACAATGAGCAGTTCTTC.

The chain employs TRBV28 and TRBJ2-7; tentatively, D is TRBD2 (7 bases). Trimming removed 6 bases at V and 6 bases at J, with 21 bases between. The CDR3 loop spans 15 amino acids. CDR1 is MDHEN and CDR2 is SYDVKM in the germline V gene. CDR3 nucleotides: TGTGCCAGCAGGGGTGGGGGGGAGGGGGTTCGCGAGCAGTACTTC. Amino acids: CASRGGGEGVREQYF.

This CDR3 reads CASSEGLDSSGNTIYF. As DNA, the CDR3 is TGTGCCAGCAGCGAGGGGTTGGACAGCTCTGGAAACACCATATATTTT. J is TRBJ1-3 and V is TRBV5-8; possibly TRBD1 for D (6 bases). V shed 4 bases and J shed 0 bases, with 14 bases lying between them. The CDR3 runs 16 residues. Germline loops: CDR1 SGHTS, CDR2 YDEGEE.

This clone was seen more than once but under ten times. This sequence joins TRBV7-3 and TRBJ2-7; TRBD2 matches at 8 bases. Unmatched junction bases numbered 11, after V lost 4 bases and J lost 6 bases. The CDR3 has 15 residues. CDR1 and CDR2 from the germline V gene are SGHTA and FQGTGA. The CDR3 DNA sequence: TGTGCCAGCAGCTCGAGTGCGGGGGGCGGGTTCGAGCAGTACTTC. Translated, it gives CASSSSAGGGFEQYF. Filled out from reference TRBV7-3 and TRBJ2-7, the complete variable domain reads GAGVSQTPSNKVTEKGKYVELRCDPISGHTALYWYRQSLGQGPEFLIYFQGTGAADDSGLPNDRFFAVRPEGSVSTLKIQRTERGDSAVYLCASSSSAGGGFEQYFGPGTRLTVT.

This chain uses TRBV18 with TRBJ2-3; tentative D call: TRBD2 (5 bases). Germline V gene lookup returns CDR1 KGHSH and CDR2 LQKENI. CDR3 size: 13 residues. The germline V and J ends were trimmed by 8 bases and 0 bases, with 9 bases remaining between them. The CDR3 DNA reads TGTGCCAGCACCACGGGGAGCACAGATACGCAGTATTTT. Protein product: CASTTGSTDTQYF.

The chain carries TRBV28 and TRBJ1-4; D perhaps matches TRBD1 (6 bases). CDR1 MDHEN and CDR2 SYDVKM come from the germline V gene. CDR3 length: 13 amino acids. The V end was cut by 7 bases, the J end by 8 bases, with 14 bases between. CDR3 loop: CASNEDRYEKLFF. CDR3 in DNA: TGTGCCAGCAATGAGGACAGATACGAAAAACTGTTTTTT.

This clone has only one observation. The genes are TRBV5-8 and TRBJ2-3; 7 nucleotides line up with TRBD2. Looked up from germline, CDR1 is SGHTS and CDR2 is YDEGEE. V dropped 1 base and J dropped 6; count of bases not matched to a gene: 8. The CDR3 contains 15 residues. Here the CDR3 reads CASSLRSGVPDTQYF. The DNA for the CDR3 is TGTGCCAGCAGCTTGAGGAGCGGGGTCCCGGATACGCAGTATTTT.

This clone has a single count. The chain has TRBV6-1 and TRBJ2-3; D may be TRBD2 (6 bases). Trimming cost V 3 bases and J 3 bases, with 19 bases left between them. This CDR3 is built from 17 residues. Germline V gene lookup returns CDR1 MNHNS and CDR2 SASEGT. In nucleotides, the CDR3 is TGTGCCAGCAGTGAGACGCAAGGGACTGTTGGGACAGATACGCAGTATTTT. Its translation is CASSETQGTVGTDTQYF.

Written as DNA, the CDR3 is TGCGCCAGCTTACAGGGGATCAACTATGGCTACACCTTC. Residues: CASLQGINYGYTF. The chain is built from TRBV10-1 and TRBJ1-2, with 7 bases lining up with TRBD1. Germline assignment: CDR1 WNHNN and CDR2 SYGVQD (reference sequence). J lost 2 bases, V lost 8 bases, and 5 bases had no gene match. This CDR3 has 13 amino acids.

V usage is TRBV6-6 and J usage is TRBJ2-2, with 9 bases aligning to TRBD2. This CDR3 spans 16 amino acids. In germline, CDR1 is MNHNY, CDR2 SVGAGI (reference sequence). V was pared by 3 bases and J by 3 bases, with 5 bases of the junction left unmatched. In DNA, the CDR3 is TGTGCCAGCAGTTATGTACCTAGCGGGGACACCGGGGAGCTGTTTTTT. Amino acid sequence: CASSYVPSGDTGELFF.

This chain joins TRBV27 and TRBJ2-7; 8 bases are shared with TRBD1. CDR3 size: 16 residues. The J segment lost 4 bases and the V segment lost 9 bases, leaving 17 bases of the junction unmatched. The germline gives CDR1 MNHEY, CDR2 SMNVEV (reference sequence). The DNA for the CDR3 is TGTGCCAGTGGTCCCGGGACAGGTGGAGTATTGTACGAGCAGTACTTC. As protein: CASGPGTGGVLYEQYF.

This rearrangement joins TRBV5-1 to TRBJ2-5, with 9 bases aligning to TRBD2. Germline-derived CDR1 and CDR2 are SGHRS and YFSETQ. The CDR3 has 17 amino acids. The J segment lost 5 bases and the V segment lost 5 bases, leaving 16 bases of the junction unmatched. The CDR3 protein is CASSGRSGSVVRETQYF. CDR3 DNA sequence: TGCGCCAGCAGTGGACGTAGCGGGAGCGTTGTTCGGGAGACCCAGTACTTC.

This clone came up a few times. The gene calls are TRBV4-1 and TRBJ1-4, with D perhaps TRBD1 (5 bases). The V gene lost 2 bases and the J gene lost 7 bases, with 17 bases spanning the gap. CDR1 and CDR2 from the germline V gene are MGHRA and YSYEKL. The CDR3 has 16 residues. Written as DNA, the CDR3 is TGCGCCAGCAGCCAATTCTGGAGGGGAGAGGGTGAAAAACTGTTTTTT. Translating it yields CASSQFWRGEGEKLFF.